These T cell receptor beta chains were read from a single sample in a study of OX40 agonist ivuxolimab in advanced cancers. TCRdb's copy holds only in-frame clones and misses some; the assay was immunoSEQ multiplex PCR. Of tens of thousands of clones in the sample, about 85% were seen once. This specimen was CD4+ or CD8+ T cells sorted from blood, taken in a trial of the OX40 agonist ivuxolimab. The receptors here all came from an adult with an advanced solid tumor such as melanoma, head and neck, liver or kidney cancer. CDR3s include the opening cysteine and the closing phenylalanine or tryptophan. The order of the fields is J gene, V gene, CDR3 protein.

>TRBJ1-5|TRBV5-6
CASSLGQGGDSNQPQHF
>TRBJ2-1|TRBV18
CASSSTSGSSYNEQFF
>TRBJ2-2|TRBV7-7
CASSPREGNTGELFF
>TRBJ2-1|TRBV5-1
CASSLEPSGSYNEQFF
>TRBJ1-6|TRBV10-2
CASSESTGGSSPLHF
>TRBJ1-1|TRBV10-3
CAISVGGTNTEAFF
>TRBJ2-5|TRBV28
CASSPGALRGGETQYF
>TRBJ2-6|TRBV19
CASSILGSGANVLTF
>TRBJ1-6|TRBV6-1
CASRDQTGGNSPLHF
>TRBJ2-3|TRBV5-1
CASSLDGTDTQYF
>TRBJ2-7|TRBV5-4
CASSLDLGVGSYEQYF
>TRBJ2-7|TRBV2
CASSATSGDYEQYF
>TRBJ2-2|TRBV5-1
CASRRDRSTGELFF
>TRBJ1-1|TRBV28
CASAGTGGSVTEAFF
>TRBJ2-1|TRBV6-5
CASRTDGGADEQFF
>TRBJ1-5|TRBV6-5
CASSYRGKGADQPQHF
>TRBJ2-3|TRBV5-1
CASCRGRASTDTQYF
>TRBJ1-1|TRBV11-1
CASSLTAEAFF
>TRBJ2-7|TRBV2
CASKQSYEQYF
>TRBJ2-7|TRBV9
CASSADRISYEQYF
>TRBJ2-5|TRBV5-4
CASSWGLAGAETQYF